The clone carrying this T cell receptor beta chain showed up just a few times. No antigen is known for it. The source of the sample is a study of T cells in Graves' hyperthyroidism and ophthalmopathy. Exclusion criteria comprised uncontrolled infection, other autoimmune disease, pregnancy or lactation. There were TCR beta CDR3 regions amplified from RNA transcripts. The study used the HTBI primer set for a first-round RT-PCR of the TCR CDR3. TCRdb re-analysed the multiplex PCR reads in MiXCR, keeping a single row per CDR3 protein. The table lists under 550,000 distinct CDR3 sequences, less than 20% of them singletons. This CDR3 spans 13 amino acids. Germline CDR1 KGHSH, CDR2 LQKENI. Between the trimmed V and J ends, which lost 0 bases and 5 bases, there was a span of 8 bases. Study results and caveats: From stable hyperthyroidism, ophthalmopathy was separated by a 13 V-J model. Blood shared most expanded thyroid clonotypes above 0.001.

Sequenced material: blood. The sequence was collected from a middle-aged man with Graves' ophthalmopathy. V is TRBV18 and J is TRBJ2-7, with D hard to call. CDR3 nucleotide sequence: TGTGCCAGCTCACCACCCGGCAGAGACGAGCAGTACTTC. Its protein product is CASSPPGRDEQYF. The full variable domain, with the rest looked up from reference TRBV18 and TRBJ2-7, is NAGVMQNPRHLVRRRGQEARLRCSPMKGHSHVYWYRQLPEEGLKFMVYLQKENIIDESGMPKERFSAEFPKEGPSILRIQQVVRGDSAAYFCASSPPGRDEQYFGPGTRLTVT.